The rows below give T cell receptor beta chains drawn from one sample of a study of blood T cell repertoires in COVID-19. Clones were read by immunoSEQ multiplex PCR, and TCRdb kept only the in-frame ones, dropping some. The table has some 260,000 clones, approximately 79% seen once; the top ten hold 3% to 4%. What was sequenced was peripheral blood. These receptors originate from a middle-aged woman with active or convalescent COVID-19. CDR3s include the opening cysteine and the closing phenylalanine or tryptophan. D genes are given only for firm matches. Part of the rows lack a size; the others show once, few, many or a class for expanded clones.

CDR3nt	CDR3aa	d_gene	abundance	v_gene	j_gene
TGTGCCAGCAGCTCCCCGCCAGAAATTAATCAGCCCCAGCATTTT	CASSSPPEINQPQHF	NA	NA	TRBV28	TRBJ1-5
TGTGCCAGCAGCCAAGAGGAGTTGACAGTTAATGAAAAACTGTTTTTT	CASSQEELTVNEKLFF	NA	NA	TRBV4-2	TRBJ1-4
TGCGCCAGCAGTGGACACAGGAACACTGAAGCTTTCTTT	CASSGHRNTEAFF	NA	NA	TRBV10-2	TRBJ1-1
TGTGCCACTAGGGCGTTTGACAGGCTCGGAGGAGGCTACACCTTC	CATRAFDRLGGGYTF	NA	NA	TRBV19	TRBJ1-2
TGTGCCAGCAGTTTGGCCGGGACAGGGTGGGTAGACACCATATATTTT	CASSLAGTGWVDTIYF	TRBD1	NA	TRBV28	TRBJ1-3
TGTGCCAGCAGCCCCCGGACAGGATCCTACAATGAGCAGTTCTTC	CASSPRTGSYNEQFF	TRBD1	NA	TRBV9	TRBJ2-1
TGTGCCAGCAGTGAATGGTACAGTTCGTCCTACAATGAGCAGTTCTTC	CASSEWYSSSYNEQFF	NA	once	TRBV25-1	TRBJ2-1
TGTGCCAGCAGGGACTATAACTATGGCTACACCTTC	CASRDYNYGYTF	NA	few	TRBV3-1/TRBV3-2	TRBJ1-2
TGTGCCACCAATAGAGCGGGACCGACAGATACGCAGTATTTT	CATNRAGPTDTQYF	TRBD2	NA	TRBV28	TRBJ2-3
TGTGCCAGCAGGACCGGGACTAGCCGGGACGAGCAGTACTTC	CASRTGTSRDEQYF	TRBD2	NA	TRBV2	TRBJ2-7
TGTGCCAGCAGCCCCGGGCAGGGGGGATTCGGAAACACCATATATTTT	CASSPGQGGFGNTIYF	TRBD1	NA	TRBV7-3	TRBJ1-3
TGTGCCAGCAGCTCGGGACTAGCGGGGGGAAGTCCCTACGAGCAGTACTTC	CASSSGLAGGSPYEQYF	TRBD2	NA	TRBV28	TRBJ2-7
TGTGCCAGCAGCCCCGAGGGGGCCGGGGAGCTGTTTTTT	CASSPEGAGELFF	NA	NA	TRBV7-2	TRBJ2-2
TGTGCCAGCAGAACCGCAGGGCGAGGCTACACCTTC	CASRTAGRGYTF	NA	NA	TRBV28	TRBJ1-2
TGCAGTGCTAGTCCTCCCGGGGGGGCCTCGGGTACGCAGTATTTT	CSASPPGGASGTQYF	TRBD2	NA	TRBV20-1	TRBJ2-3
TGTGCCAGCAGTTCCGCAAAGGGTCCCCATAGGGGAGAGACCCAGTACTTC	CASSSAKGPHRGETQYF	NA	NA	TRBV28	TRBJ2-5
TGCGCCAGCAGCTCAGTCGGAGGCAGGGGAGACAATGAGCAGTTCTTC	CASSSVGGRGDNEQFF	NA	NA	TRBV5-1	TRBJ2-1
TGTGCCATCAGTCGGACAGAGATTGATCAGCCCCAGCATTTT	CAISRTEIDQPQHF	NA	few	TRBV10-3	TRBJ1-5
TGTGCCAGCAGTTCCACCTTGGAGGAGCAGTACTTC	CASSSTLEEQYF	NA	NA	TRBV12-3/TRBV12-4	TRBJ2-7
TGTGCCAGCAGTCCACGACAGGGGCTAAACACTGAAGCTTTCTTT	CASSPRQGLNTEAFF	TRBD1	few	TRBV28	TRBJ1-1
TGTGCCAGCAGCTCCCCGCCAGTGTCACCCCTCCACTTT	CASSSPPVSPLHF	NA	NA	TRBV3-1/TRBV3-2	TRBJ1-6
TGTGCCAGCAGCCAAGTAGTTAATTCACCCCTCCACTTT	CASSQVVNSPLHF	NA	NA	TRBV3-1/TRBV3-2	TRBJ1-6
TGCGCCAGCAGCCCGGAAACAATACAGGCGTTGGGTATGAACACCATATATTTT	CASSPETIQALGMNTIYF	NA	NA	TRBV4-1	TRBJ1-3
TGTGCCAGCAGCTTGGGAGCGAACACTGAAGCTTTCTTT	CASSLGANTEAFF	NA	NA	TRBV7-3	TRBJ1-1
TGTGCCAGCAACCCAGGGACAGGGGACTGGGATGAGCAGTTCTTC	CASNPGTGDWDEQFF	TRBD1	once	TRBV28	TRBJ2-1
TGTGCCAGCAGCTTAGGGTCAGGTTCACCCCTCCACTTT	CASSLGSGSPLHF	NA	few	TRBV11-3	TRBJ1-6
TGTGCCAGCTTCAGCTGGCGGGCTTCCGGGGAGCTGTTTTTT	CASFSWRASGELFF	NA	NA	TRBV27	TRBJ2-2
TGTGCCAGCAGCCAGACAGGGGCCAATGGCTACACCTTC	CASSQTGANGYTF	TRBD1	NA	TRBV3-1/TRBV3-2	TRBJ1-2
TGTGCCAGCAGTCACGGGACAGGGGGCGCAGAGACCCAGTACTTC	CASSHGTGGAETQYF	TRBD1	many	TRBV27	TRBJ2-5
TGTGCCAGCAGCCCAACGAGGGGGTACACTGAAGCTTTCTTT	CASSPTRGYTEAFF	NA	NA	TRBV5-4	TRBJ1-1
TGTGCCAGCTGGAGGACAGGGGCGACCGGGGAGCTGTTTTTT	CASWRTGATGELFF	TRBD1	NA	TRBV6-5	TRBJ2-2
TGTGCCTGGAGTGTACAAGCGGATCAGCCCCAGCATTTT	CAWSVQADQPQHF	NA	NA	TRBV30	TRBJ1-5
TGTGCCAGCAGCCCAGCTCCGACACCGAACACTGAAGCTTTCTTT	CASSPAPTPNTEAFF	NA	NA	TRBV9	TRBJ1-1
TGTGCCCGACACACGGAATATGAAGCTTTCTTT	CARHTEYEAFF	NA	NA	TRBV30	TRBJ1-1
TGTGCCAGCAGTTTATCGGCGGGTTACGAGCAGTACTTC	CASSLSAGYEQYF	NA	NA	TRBV27	TRBJ2-7